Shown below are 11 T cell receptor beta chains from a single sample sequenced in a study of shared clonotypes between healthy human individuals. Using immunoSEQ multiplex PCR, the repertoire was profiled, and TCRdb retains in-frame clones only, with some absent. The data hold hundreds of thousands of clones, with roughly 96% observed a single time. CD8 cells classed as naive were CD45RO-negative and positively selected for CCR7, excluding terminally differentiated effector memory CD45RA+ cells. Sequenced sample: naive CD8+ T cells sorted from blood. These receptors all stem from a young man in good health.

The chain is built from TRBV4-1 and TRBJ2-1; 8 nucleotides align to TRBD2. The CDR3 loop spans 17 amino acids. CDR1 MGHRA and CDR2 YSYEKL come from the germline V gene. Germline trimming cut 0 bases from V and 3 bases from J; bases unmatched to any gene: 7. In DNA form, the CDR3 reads TGCGCCAGCAGCCAAGATCGGGGCGGGAGGAGCTACAATGAGCAGTTCTTC. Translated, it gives CASSQDRGGRSYNEQFF.

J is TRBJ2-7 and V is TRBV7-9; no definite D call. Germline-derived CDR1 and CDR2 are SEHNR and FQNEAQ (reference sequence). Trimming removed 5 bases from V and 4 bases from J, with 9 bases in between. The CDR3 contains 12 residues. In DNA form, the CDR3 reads TGTGCCAGCAGCGCCGCCCCGTACGAGCAGTACTTC. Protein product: CASSAAPYEQYF.

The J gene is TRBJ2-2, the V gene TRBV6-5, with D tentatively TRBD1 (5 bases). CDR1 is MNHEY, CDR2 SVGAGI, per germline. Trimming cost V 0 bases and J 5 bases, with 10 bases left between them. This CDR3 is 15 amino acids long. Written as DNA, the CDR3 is TGTGCCAGCAGTTACTCATTAGGGGAAACCGGGGAGCTGTTTTTT. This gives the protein CASSYSLGETGELFF.

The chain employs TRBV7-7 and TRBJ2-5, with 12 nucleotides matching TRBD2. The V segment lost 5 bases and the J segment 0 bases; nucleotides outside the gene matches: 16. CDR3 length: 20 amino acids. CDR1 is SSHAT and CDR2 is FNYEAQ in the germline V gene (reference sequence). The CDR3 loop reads CASSPERGGGTSGYQETQYF. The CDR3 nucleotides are TGTGCCAGCAGCCCAGAGCGGGGGGGTGGGACTAGCGGGTACCAAGAGACCCAGTACTTC.

The CDR3 DNA reads as TGTGCCAGCAGCTTAGTTCTTTCCGGGACAGGGGGGCTGAACACTGAAGCTTTCTTT. The encoded protein is CASSLVLSGTGGLNTEAFF. The chain carries TRBV11-2 and TRBJ1-1, with TRBD1 matching over 11 bases. Trimming removed 1 base from V and 0 bases from J; junction bases left unmatched: 10. The CDR3 has 19 residues. CDR1 and CDR2 from the germline V gene are SGHAT and FQNNGV.

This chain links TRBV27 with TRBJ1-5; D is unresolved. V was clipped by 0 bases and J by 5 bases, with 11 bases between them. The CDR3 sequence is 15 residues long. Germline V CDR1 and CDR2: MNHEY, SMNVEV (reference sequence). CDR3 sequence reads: CASSLSVREDQPQHF. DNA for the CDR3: TGTGCCAGCAGTTTATCGGTCCGGGAGGATCAGCCCCAGCATTTT.

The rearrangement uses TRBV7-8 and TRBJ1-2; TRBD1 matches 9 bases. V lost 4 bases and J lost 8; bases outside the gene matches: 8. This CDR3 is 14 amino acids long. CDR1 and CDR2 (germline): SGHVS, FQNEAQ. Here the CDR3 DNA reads TGTGCCAGCAGCTCGGGACAGGGTGTTCCCGGCTACACCTTC. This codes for CASSSGQGVPGYTF.

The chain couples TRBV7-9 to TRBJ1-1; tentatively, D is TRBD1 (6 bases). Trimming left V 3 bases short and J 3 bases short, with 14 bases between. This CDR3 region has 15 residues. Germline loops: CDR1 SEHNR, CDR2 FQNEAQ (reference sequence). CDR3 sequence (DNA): TGTGCCAGCAGCTTGTCGGCGGACAGACACACTGAAGCTTTCTTT. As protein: CASSLSADRHTEAFF.

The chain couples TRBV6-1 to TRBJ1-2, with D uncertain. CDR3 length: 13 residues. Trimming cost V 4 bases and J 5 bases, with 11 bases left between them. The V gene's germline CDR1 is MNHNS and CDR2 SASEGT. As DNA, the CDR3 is TGTGCCAGCAGTGTCCGGGGTTGGTATGGCTACACCTTC. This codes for CASSVRGWYGYTF.

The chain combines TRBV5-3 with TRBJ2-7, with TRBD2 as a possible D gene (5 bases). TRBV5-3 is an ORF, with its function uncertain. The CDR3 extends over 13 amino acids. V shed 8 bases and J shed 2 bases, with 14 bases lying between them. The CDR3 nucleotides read TGTGCCAGCAGCGGAGAAACTACCTACGAGCAGTACTTC. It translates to CASSGETTYEQYF.

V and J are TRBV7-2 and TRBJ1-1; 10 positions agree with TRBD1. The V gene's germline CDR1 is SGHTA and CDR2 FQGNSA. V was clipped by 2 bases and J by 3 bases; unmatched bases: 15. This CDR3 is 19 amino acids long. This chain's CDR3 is CASSLFGGGTGEIDTEAFF. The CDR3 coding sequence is TGTGCCAGCAGCTTATTCGGTGGGGGGACAGGGGAAATTGACACTGAAGCTTTCTTT.